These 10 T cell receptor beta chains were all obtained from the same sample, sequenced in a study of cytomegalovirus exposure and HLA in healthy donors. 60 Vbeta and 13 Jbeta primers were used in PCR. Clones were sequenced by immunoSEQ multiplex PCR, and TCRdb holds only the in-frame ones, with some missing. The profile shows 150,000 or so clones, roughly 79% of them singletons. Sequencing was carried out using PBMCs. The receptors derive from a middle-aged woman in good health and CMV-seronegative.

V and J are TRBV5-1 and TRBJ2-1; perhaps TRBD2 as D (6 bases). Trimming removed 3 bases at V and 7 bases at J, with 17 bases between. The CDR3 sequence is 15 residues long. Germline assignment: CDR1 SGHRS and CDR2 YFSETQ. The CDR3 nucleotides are TGCGCCAGCAGCTCCGGGACTGGCGACTTTAATGAGCAGTTCTTC. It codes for CASSSGTGDFNEQFF.

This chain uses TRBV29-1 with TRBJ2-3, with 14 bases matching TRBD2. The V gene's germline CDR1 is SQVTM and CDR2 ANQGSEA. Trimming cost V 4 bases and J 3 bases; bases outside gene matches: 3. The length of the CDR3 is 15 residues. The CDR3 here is CSVVGLAGDTDTQYF. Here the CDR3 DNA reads TGCAGCGTTGTGGGACTAGCGGGAGATACAGATACGCAGTATTTT.

The CDR3 is CASSPKGQGSYEQYF. CDR3 bases: TGTGCCAGCAGCCCCAAAGGGCAGGGCTCCTACGAGCAGTACTTC. The rearrangement joins TRBV27 to TRBJ2-7; D may be TRBD1 (5 bases). Trimming stripped 6 bases from V and 0 bases from J, with 15 bases between. The CDR3 contains 15 residues. Germline V lookup: CDR1 MNHEY, CDR2 SMNVEV (reference sequence).

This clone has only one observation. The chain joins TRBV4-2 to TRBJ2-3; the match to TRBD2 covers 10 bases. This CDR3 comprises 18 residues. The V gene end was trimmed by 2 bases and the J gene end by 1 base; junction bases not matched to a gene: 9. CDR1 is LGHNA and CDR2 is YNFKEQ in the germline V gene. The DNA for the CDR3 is TGTGCCAGCAGCCAATTTCTTACCGGACTAGCGGGCACAGATACGCAGTATTTT. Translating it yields CASSQFLTGLAGTDTQYF.

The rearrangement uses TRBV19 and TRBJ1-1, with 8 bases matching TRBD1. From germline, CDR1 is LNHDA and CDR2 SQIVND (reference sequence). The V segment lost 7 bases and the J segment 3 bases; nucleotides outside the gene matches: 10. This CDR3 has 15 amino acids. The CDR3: CASKFYLTGDTEAFF. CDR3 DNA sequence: TGTGCCAGTAAATTTTATCTGACAGGGGACACTGAAGCTTTCTTT.

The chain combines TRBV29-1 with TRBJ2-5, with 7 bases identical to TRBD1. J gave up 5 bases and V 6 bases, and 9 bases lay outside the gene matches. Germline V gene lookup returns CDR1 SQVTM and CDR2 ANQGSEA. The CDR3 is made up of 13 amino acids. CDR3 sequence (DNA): TGCAGCGTAATACAGGGGAATGGGGAGACCCAGTACTTC. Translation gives CSVIQGNGETQYF.

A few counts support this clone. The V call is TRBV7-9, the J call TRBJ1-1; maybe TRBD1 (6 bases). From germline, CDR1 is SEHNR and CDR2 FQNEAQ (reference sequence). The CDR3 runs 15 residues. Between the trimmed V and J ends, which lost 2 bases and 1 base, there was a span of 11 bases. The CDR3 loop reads CASSLPGVANTEAFF. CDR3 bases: TGTGCCAGCAGCTTACCAGGGGTGGCGAACACTGAAGCTTTCTTT.

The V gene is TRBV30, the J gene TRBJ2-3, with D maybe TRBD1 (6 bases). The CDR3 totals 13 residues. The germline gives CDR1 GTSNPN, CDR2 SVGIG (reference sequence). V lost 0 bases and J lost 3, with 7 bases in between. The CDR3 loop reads CAWSVQGTDTQYF. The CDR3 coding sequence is TGTGCCTGGAGTGTACAGGGAACAGATACGCAGTATTTT.

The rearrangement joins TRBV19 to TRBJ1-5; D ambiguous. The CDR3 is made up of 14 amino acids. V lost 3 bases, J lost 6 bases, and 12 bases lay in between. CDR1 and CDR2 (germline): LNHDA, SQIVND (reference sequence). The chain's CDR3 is CASSIEGFIQPQHF. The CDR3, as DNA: TGTGCCAGTAGTATTGAGGGCTTTATTCAGCCCCAGCATTTT. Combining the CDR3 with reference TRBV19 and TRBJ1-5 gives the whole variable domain DGGITQSPKYLFRKEGQNVTLSCEQNLNHDAMYWYRQDPGQGLRLIYYSQIVNDFQKGDIAEGYSVSREKKESFPLTVTSAQKNPTAFYLCASSIEGFIQPQHFGDGTRLSIL.

CDR3 sequence: CASSLDVRRIDTEAFF. In nucleotides, the CDR3 is TGCGCCAGCAGCTTGGACGTCCGGCGGATCGACACTGAAGCTTTCTTT. The chain uses TRBV5-1 and TRBJ1-1; D ambiguous. Trimming took 0 bases from V and 3 from J, leaving 15 bases between them. CDR1 and CDR2 (germline): SGHRS, YFSETQ. The CDR3 totals 16 residues.